A selection of T cell receptor beta chains follows, all from one sample in a study of graft-versus-host responses after intestinal transplantation. Here immunoSEQ multiplex PCR was the method, and the copy in TCRdb shows in-frame clones only, minus some. In the table there are 40,000 or so clones, roughly 96% of which are singletons. These receptors' antigens are unknown. The sample consisted of unstimulated CD8+ T cells sorted from spleen or lymph node cells, taken before transplant. The origin of the receptors is a human donor who was the organ donor for an intestinal transplant. CDR3s include the opening cysteine and the closing phenylalanine or tryptophan. The D gene is left open where the match is weak. The size entry is marked missing in some rows and otherwise reads once, few, many or a size class.

V	D	size	J	CDR3	DNA
TRBV4-1	TRBD2	.	TRBJ2-1	CASSQDSGGAGGNEQFF	TGCGCCAGCAGCCAAGATAGCGGGGGGGCCGGAGGAAATGAGCAGTTCTTC
TRBV28	TRBD1	.	TRBJ2-7	CASSRDRAYEQYF	TGTGCCAGCAGTCGGGACAGGGCCTACGAGCAGTACTTC
TRBV5-1	.	.	TRBJ1-4	CASSFTDSLNEKLFF	TGCGCCAGCAGCTTCACAGACAGTCTCAATGAAAAACTGTTTTTT
TRBV4-3	TRBD1	.	TRBJ2-3	CASSQDHRGEQYF	TGCGCCAGCAGCCAAGATCACAGGGGAGAGCAGTATTTT
TRBV15	.	.	TRBJ1-4	CATSRVLGSTNEKLFF	TGTGCCACCAGCAGAGTGTTGGGGTCAACTAATGAAAAACTGTTTTTT
TRBV30	.	once	TRBJ2-7	CAWSVDSYEQYF	TGTGCCTGGAGTGTTGACTCCTACGAGCAGTACTTC
TRBV4-1	.	.	TRBJ1-5	CASSQDQRGSQPQHF	TGCGCCAGCAGCCAAGACCAACGGGGGAGTCAGCCCCAGCATTTT
TRBV6-5	.	.	TRBJ2-7	CASSSLLGGPSYEQYF	TGTGCCAGCAGTTCCCTCCTCGGGGGGCCCTCCTACGAGCAGTACTTC
TRBV19	TRBD1	.	TRBJ2-1	CASSTGTAYNEQFF	TGTGCCAGTAGTACCGGGACAGCCTACAATGAGCAGTTCTTC
TRBV10-2	.	.	TRBJ1-1	CASSGGNTEAFF	TGCGCCAGCAGTGGGGGGAACACTGAAGCTTTCTTT
TRBV6-1	.	once	TRBJ2-1	CASSGPGFSSYNEQFF	TGTGCCAGCAGTGGTCCGGGGTTTAGCTCCTACAATGAGCAGTTCTTC
TRBV4-1	.	once	TRBJ1-5	CASSQVGEGINQPQHF	TGCGCCAGCAGCCAAGTCGGCGAAGGGATCAATCAGCCCCAGCATTTT
TRBV5-6	.	.	TRBJ1-1	CASSLGVWGSRTEAFF	TGTGCCAGCAGCTTGGGGGTCTGGGGATCGCGTACTGAAGCTTTCTTT
TRBV5-1	.	.	TRBJ2-3	CASSFGRGEGTDTQYF	TGCGCCAGCAGCTTTGGACGGGGCGAGGGCACAGATACGCAGTATTTT
TRBV15	.	.	TRBJ1-1	CATSREGLQGEAFF	TGTGCCACCAGCAGAGAGGGGCTGCAAGGTGAAGCTTTCTTT
TRBV5-1	.	.	TRBJ2-7	CASSFYAGLLYEQYF	TGCGCCAGCAGCTTTTATGCGGGGCTCTTATACGAGCAGTACTTC
TRBV5-1	TRBD2	.	TRBJ2-7	CASSGRGLAGGYEQYF	TGCGCCAGCAGCGGCCGGGGACTAGCGGGGGGCTACGAGCAGTACTTC
TRBV4-2	.	.	TRBJ2-2	CASRQEPGDTGELFF	TGTGCCAGCAGACAAGAACCAGGGGACACCGGGGAGCTGTTTTTT
TRBV15	TRBD2	.	TRBJ2-7	CATSRERGGSYEQYF	TGTGCCACCAGCAGAGAGCGGGGGGGTTCCTACGAGCAGTACTTC
TRBV15	TRBD1	.	TRBJ2-7	CATSREGDRGTYPPYEQYF	TGTGCCACCAGCAGAGAGGGAGACAGGGGTACCTATCCCCCATACGAGCAGTACTTC
TRBV7-2	TRBD2	.	TRBJ2-5	CASRLNSGGGETQYF	TGTGCCAGCCGCCTTAATAGCGGGGGTGGAGAGACCCAGTACTTC
TRBV9	.	once	TRBJ2-3	CASSVTGAPSTDTQYF	TGTGCCAGCAGCGTTACGGGGGCCCCTAGCACAGATACGCAGTATTTT
TRBV6-6	.	.	TRBJ1-1	CASSYSDGWGAFF	TGTGCCAGCAGTTACTCGGACGGATGGGGAGCTTTCTTT
TRBV28	.	.	TRBJ1-1	CASHTMNTEAFF	TGTGCCAGCCACACGATGAACACTGAAGCTTTCTTT
TRBV6-5	TRBD1	.	TRBJ1-4	CASSLQGAEKLFF	TGTGCCAGCAGTTTACAGGGGGCTGAAAAACTGTTTTTT
TRBV25-1	TRBD1	once	TRBJ1-1	CASSDPGQGNTEAFF	TGTGCCAGCAGTGATCCTGGACAGGGGAACACTGAAGCTTTCTTT
TRBV6-4	.	.	TRBJ2-1	CASSDIVGSEQFF	TGTGCCAGCAGTGATATCGTTGGTAGTGAGCAGTTCTTC
TRBV4-1	TRBD1	.	TRBJ2-7	CASSQWQGVTYEQYF	TGCGCCAGCAGCCAGTGGCAGGGGGTTACCTACGAGCAGTACTTC
TRBV15	.	.	TRBJ2-1	CATSRVDNEQFF	TGTGCCACCAGCAGAGTTGACAATGAGCAGTTCTTC
TRBV4-3	TRBD1	.	TRBJ2-7	CASSPDRGSYEQYF	TGCGCCAGCAGCCCGGACAGGGGTAGCTACGAGCAGTACTTC
TRBV28	.	.	TRBJ1-2	CASSALGGGDGYTF	TGTGCCAGCAGCGCATTGGGGGGCGGAGATGGCTACACCTTC
TRBV20-1	.	.	TRBJ2-7	CSARVGVEQYF	TGCAGTGCACGAGTCGGGGTCGAGCAGTACTTC
TRBV4-3	.	.	TRBJ1-3	CASSHNLGTVSGNTIYF	TGCGCCAGCAGCCACAACCTAGGGACCGTCTCTGGAAACACCATATATTTT
TRBV6-5	.	.	TRBJ1-6	CASSYQTKVSDSPLHF	TGTGCCAGCAGTTACCAGACAAAGGTGTCTGATTCACCCCTCCACTTT